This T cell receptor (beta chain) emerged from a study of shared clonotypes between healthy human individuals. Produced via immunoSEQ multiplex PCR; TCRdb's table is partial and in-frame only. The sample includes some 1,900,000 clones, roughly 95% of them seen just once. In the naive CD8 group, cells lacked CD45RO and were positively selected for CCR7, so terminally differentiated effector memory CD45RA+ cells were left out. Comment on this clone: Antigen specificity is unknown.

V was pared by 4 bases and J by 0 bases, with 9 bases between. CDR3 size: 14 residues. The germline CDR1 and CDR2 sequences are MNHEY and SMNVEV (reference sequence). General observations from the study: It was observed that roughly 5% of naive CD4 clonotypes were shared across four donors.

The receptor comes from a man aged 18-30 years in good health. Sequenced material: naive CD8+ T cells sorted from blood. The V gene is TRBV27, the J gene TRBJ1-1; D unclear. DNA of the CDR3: TGTGCCAGCAGTTCCTGGGGTATGAACACTGAAGCTTTCTTT. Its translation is CASSSWGMNTEAFF.